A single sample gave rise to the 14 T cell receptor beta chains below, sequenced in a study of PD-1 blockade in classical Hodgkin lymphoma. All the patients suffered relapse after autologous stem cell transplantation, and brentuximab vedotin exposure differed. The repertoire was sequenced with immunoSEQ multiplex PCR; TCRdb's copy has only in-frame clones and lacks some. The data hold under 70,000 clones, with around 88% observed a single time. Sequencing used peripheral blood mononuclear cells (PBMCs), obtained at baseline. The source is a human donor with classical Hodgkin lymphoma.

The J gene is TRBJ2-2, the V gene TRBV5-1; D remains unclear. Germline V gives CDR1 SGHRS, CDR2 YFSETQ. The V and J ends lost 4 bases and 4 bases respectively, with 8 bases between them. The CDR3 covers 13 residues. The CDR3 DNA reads TGCGCCAGCAGCCCTCGACCCACCGGGGAGCTGTTTTTT. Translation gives CASSPRPTGELFF.

The CDR3 reads CASSPPRNPDTQYF. CDR3 nucleotides: TGTGCCAGCTCACCACCGCGTAACCCCGATACGCAGTATTTT. The rearrangement links TRBV18 to TRBJ2-3; D is uncertain. Germline CDR1 KGHSH, CDR2 LQKENI. The CDR3 sequence is 14 residues long. V lost 0 bases and J 6 bases, leaving 10 bases between the germline ends.

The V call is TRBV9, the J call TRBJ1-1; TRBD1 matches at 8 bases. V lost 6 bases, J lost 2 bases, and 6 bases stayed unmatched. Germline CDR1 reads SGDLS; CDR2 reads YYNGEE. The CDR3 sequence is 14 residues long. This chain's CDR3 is CASNHGQGNTEAFF. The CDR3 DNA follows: TGTGCCAGCAACCACGGACAGGGCAACACTGAAGCTTTCTTT.

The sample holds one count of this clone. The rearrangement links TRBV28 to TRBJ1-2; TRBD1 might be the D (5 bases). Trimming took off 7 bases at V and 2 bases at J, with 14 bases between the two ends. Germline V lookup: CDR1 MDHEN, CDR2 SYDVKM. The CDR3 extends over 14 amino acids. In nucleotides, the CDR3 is TGTGCCAGCACCTTGACAGAAGACAACTATGGCTACACCTTC. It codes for CASTLTEDNYGYTF.

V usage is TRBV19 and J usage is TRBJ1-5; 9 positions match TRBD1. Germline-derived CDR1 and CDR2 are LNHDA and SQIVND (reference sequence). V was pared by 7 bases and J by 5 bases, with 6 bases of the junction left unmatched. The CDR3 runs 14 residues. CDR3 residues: CASMRTGVDQPQHF. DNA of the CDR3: TGTGCCAGTATGAGGACAGGGGTCGATCAGCCCCAGCATTTT.

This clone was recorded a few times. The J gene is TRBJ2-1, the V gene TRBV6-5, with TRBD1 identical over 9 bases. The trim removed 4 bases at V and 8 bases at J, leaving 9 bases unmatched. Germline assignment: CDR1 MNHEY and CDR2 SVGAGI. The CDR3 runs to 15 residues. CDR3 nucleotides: TGTGCCAGCAGTTCGGGACAGGGTCTTTCACATGAGCAGTTCTTC. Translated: CASSSGQGLSHEQFF.

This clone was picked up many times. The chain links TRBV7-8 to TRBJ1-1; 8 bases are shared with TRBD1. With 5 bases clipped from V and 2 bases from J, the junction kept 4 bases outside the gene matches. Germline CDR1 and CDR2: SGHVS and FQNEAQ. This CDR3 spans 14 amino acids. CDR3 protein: CASSPDRGNTEAFF. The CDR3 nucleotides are TGTGCCAGCAGCCCTGACAGGGGCAACACTGAAGCTTTCTTT.

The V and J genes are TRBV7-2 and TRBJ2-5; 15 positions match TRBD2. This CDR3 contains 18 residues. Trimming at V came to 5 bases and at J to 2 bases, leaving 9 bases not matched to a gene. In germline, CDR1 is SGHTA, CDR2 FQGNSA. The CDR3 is CASSRAGTSGGLQETQYF. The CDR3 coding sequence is TGTGCCAGCAGCCGCGCCGGGACTAGCGGGGGGCTACAAGAGACCCAGTACTTC.

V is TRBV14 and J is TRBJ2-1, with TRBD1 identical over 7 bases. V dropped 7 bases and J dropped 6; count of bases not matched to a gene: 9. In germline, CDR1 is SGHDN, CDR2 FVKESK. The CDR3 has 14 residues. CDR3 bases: TGTGCCAGCACAACCGGGACAGTCTTCAATGAGCAGTTCTTC. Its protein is CASTTGTVFNEQFF.

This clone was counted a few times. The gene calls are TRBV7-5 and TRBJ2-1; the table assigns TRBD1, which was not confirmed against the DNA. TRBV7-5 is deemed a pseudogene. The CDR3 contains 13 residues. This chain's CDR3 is CARSHHRAPEQFF. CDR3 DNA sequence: TGTGCCAGAAGCCACCACAGGGCCCCTGAGCAGTTCTTC.

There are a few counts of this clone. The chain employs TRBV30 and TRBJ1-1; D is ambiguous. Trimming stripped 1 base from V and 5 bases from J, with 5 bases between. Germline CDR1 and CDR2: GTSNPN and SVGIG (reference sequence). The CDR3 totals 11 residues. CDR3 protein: CAWSGRTEAFF. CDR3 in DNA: TGTGCCTGGAGTGGTAGGACTGAAGCTTTCTTT.

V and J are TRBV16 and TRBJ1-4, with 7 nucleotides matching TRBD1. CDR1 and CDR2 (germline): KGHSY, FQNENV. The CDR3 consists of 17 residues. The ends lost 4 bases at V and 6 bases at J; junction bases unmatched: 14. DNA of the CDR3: TGTGCCAGCAGCCGGGACCGTCAGACAGGGTTTCATGAAAAACTGTTTTTT. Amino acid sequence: CASSRDRQTGFHEKLFF.

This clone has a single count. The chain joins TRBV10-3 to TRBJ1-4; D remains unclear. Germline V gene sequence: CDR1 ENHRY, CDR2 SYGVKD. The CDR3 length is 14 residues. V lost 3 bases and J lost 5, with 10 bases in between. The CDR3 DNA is TGTGCCATCAGTGAAGGGCAGCGGAATGAAAAACTGTTTTTT. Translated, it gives CAISEGQRNEKLFF.

For the CDR3, the DNA is TGTGCCAGCAGCTTCTGGGGGGGGCCGACCTACGAGCAGTACTTC. It codes for CASSFWGGPTYEQYF. The rearrangement joins TRBV11-1 to TRBJ2-7; perhaps TRBD2 as D (7 bases). Germline-derived CDR1 and CDR2 are SGHAT and FQDESV (reference sequence). V was trimmed by 3 bases and J by 2 bases, leaving 14 bases between them. There are 15 residues in the CDR3.